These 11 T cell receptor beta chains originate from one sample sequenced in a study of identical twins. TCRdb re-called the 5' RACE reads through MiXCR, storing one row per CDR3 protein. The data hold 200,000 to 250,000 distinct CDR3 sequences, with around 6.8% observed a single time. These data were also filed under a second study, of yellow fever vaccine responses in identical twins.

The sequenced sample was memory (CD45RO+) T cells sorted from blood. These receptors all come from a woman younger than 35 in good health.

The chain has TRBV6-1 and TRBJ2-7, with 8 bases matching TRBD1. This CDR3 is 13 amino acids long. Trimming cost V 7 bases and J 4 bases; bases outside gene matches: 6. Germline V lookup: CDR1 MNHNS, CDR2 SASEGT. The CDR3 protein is CASKRQGPYEQYF. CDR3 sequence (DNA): TGTGCCAGCAAGCGACAGGGGCCGTACGAGCAGTACTTC.

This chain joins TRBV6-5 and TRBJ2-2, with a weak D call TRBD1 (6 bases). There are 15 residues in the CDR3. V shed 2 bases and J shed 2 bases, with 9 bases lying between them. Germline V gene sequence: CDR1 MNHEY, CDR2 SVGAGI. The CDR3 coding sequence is TGTGCCAGCAGTTACCGGACAGTAAACACCGGGGAGCTGTTTTTT. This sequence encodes CASSYRTVNTGELFF.

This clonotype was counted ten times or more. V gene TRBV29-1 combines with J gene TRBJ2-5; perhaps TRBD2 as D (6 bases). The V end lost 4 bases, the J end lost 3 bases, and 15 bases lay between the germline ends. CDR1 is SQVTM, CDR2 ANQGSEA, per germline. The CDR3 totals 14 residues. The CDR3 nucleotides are TGCAGCGTTGGGCGGGGAAGACCGGAAGAGACCCAGTACTTC. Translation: CSVGRGRPEETQYF.

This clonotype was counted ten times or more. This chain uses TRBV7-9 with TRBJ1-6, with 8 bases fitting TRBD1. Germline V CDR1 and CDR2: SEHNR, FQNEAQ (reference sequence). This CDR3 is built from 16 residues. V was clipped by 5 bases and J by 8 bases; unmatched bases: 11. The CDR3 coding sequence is TGTGCCAGCAGCCCAGCCAACAGGGGGGTAGATTCACCCCTCCACTTT. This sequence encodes CASSPANRGVDSPLHF.

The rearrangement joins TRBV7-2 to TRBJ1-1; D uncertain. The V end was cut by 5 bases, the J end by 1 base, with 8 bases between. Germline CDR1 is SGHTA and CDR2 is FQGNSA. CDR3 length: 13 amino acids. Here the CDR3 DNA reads TGTGCCAGCAGCCTATCATCGAACACTGAAGCTTTCTTT. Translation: CASSLSSNTEAFF.

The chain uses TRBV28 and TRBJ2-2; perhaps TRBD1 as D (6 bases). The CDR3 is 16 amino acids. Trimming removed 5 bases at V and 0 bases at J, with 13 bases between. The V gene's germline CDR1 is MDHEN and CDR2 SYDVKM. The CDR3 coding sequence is TGTGCCAGCAGTACCTATGGGGGCACGAACACCGGGGAGCTGTTTTTT. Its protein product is CASSTYGGTNTGELFF.

This chain's CDR3 is CASSLYWGGETQYF. CDR3 coding DNA: TGCGCCAGCAGCTTGTACTGGGGTGGCGAGACCCAGTACTTC. This chain uses TRBV5-1 with TRBJ2-5; D remains unclear. CDR3 length: 14 residues. Between the trimmed V and J ends, which lost 1 base and 5 bases, there was a span of 12 bases. The germline V gene has CDR1 SGHRS and CDR2 YFSETQ. Variable domain in full (rest from reference TRBV5-1 and TRBJ2-5): KAGVTQTPRYLIKTRGQQVTLSCSPISGHRSVSWYQQTPGQGLQFLFEYFSETQRNKGNFPGRFSGRQFSNSRSEMNVSTLELGDSALYLCASSLYWGGETQYFGPGTRLLVL.

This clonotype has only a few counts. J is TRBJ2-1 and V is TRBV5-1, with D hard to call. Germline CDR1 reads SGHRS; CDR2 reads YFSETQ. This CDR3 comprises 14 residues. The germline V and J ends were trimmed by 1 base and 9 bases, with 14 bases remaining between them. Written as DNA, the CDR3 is TGCGCCAGCAGCTTGCTGACGGAGACTGTTGAGCAGTTCTTC. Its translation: CASSLLTETVEQFF.

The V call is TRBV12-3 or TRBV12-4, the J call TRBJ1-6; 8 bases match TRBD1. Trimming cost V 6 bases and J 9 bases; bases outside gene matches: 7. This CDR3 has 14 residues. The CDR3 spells CASRSRDRTSPLHF. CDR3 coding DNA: TGTGCCAGCAGGTCCCGGGACAGGACTTCACCCCTCCACTTT.

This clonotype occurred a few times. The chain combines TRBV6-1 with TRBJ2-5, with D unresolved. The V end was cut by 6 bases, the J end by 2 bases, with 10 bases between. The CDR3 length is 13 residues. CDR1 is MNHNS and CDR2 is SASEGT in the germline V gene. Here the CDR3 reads CASRKGSQETQYF. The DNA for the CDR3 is TGTGCCAGCAGAAAAGGGTCACAAGAGACCCAGTACTTC.

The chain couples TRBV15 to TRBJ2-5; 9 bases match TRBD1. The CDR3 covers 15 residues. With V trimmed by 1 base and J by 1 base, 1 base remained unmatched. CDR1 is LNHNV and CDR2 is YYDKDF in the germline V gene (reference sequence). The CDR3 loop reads CATSRGDRAQETQYF. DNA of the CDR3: TGTGCCACCAGCAGAGGGGACAGGGCCCAAGAGACCCAGTACTTC.